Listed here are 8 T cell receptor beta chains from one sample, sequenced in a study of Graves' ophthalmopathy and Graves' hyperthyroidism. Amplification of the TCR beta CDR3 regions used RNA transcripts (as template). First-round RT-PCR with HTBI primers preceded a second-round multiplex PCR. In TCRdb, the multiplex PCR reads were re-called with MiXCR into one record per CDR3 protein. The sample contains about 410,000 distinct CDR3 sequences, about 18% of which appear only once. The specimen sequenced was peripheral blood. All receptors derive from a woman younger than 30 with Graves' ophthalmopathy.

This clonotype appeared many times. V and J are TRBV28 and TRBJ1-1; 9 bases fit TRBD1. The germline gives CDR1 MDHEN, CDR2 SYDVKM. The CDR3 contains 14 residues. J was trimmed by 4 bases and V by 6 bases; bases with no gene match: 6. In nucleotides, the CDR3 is TGTGCCAGCAGGCGAACAGGGGGCGGCACTGAAGCTTTCTTT. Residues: CASRRTGGGTEAFF. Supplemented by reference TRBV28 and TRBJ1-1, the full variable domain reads DVKVTQSSRYLVKRTGEKVFLECVQDMDHENMFWYRQDPGLGLRLIYFSYDVKMKEKGDIPEGYSVSREKKERFSLILESASTNQTSMYLCASRRTGGGTEAFFGQGTRLTVV.

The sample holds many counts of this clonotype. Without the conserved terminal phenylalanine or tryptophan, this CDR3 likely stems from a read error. CDR3 sequence (DNA): TGTGCCAGTAGAATTTCGGGACAGACACAAGAGACCCAGTACCTC. Translated: CASRISGQTQETQYL. V is TRBV19 and J is TRBJ2-5, with 7 nucleotides matching TRBD1. Germline trimming cut 6 bases from V and 2 bases from J; bases unmatched to any gene: 9. The CDR3 is 15 amino acids. Germline V gives CDR1 LNHDA, CDR2 SQIVND (reference sequence).

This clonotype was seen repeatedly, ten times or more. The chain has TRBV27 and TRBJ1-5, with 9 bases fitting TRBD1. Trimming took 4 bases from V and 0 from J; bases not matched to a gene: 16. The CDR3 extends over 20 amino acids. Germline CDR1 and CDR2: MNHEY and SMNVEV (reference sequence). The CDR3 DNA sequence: TGTGCCAGCAGTTCAACTCTCGACAGGGGGACCTCCTATAGCAATCAGCCCCAGCATTTT. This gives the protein CASSSTLDRGTSYSNQPQHF.

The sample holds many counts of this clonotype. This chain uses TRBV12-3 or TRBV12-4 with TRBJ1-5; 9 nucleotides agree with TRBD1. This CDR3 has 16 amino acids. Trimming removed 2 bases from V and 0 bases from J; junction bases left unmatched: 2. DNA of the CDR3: TGTGCCAGCAGTTTAACGGACAGGGGTAGCAATCAGCCCCAGCATTTT. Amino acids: CASSLTDRGSNQPQHF.

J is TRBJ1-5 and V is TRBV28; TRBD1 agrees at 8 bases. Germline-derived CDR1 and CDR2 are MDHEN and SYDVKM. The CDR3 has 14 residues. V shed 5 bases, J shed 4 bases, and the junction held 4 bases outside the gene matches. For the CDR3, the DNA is TGTGCCAGCAGTCACAGGGGGACTAATCAGCCCCAGCATTTT. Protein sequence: CASSHRGTNQPQHF.

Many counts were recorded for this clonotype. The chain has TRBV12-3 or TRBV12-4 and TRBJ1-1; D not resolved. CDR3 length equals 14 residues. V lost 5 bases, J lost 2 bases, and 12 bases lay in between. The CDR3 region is CASSPFGPNTEAFF. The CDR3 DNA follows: TGTGCCAGCAGTCCGTTTGGACCCAACACTGAAGCTTTCTTT.

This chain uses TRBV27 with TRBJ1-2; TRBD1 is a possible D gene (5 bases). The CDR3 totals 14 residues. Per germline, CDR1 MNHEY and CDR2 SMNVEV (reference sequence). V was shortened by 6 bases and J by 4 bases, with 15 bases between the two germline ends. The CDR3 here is CASRSKGRIYGYTF. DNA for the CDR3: TGTGCCAGCAGATCTAAGGGACGGATCTATGGCTACACCTTC.

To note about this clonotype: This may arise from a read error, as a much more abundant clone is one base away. In DNA, the CDR3 is TGTGCCGGTACTCGGGGCGGTCATAGCAATCAGCCCCAGCATTTT. Protein: CAGTRGGHSNQPQHF. The chain uses TRBV19 and TRBJ1-5; TRBD1 is a possible D gene (5 bases). Germline V gene data show CDR1 as LNHDA and CDR2 as SQIVND (reference sequence). The germline V and J ends were trimmed by 11 bases and 0 bases, with 17 bases remaining between them. This CDR3 has 15 amino acids.